The 14 T cell receptor beta chains below all came from one sample that was sequenced in a study of blood T cell repertoires in COVID-19. Here immunoSEQ multiplex PCR was the method, and the copy in TCRdb shows in-frame clones only, minus some. Among more than 95,000 clones, around 90% were seen once, and the ten largest hold 5% to 6.5%. Sequenced input: peripheral blood. These TCRs come from a human donor in a cohort sampled during active COVID-19.

V and J are TRBV5-4 and TRBJ1-1; D is uncertain. Looked up from germline, CDR1 is SGHNT and CDR2 is YYREEE (reference sequence). The length of the CDR3 is 14 residues. Trimming pared 0 bases from V and 3 bases from J, leaving 9 bases between. CDR3: CASSLGRGDTEAFF. CDR3 bases: TGTGCCAGCAGCTTGGGCCGGGGAGACACTGAAGCTTTCTTT.

This chain uses TRBV3-1 (or the pseudogene TRBV3-2) with TRBJ1-1, with TRBD1 identical over 8 bases. The germline V gene encodes CDR1 LGHDT and CDR2 YNNKEL (reference sequence). The V segment lost 3 bases and the J segment 11 bases; nucleotides outside the gene matches: 8. This CDR3 region has 13 residues. CDR3 DNA sequence: TGTGCCAGCAGCCAGGACAGGGTGGATCAGGCTTTCTTT. As protein: CASSQDRVDQAFF.

The rearrangement uses TRBV7-2 and TRBJ2-1; TRBD2 might be the D (6 bases). Germline V lookup: CDR1 SGHTA, CDR2 FQGNSA. CDR3 length: 17 amino acids. The V end was cut by 3 bases, the J end by 5 bases, with 20 bases between. The CDR3 reads CASSFLPPGSGDNEQFF. For the CDR3, the DNA is TGTGCCAGCAGCTTCTTACCCCCAGGCTCGGGAGACAATGAGCAGTTCTTC.

The chain uses TRBV30 and TRBJ1-6, with D unclear. V was trimmed by 1 base and J by 6 bases, leaving 13 bases between them. The germline gives CDR1 GTSNPN, CDR2 SVGIG (reference sequence). This CDR3 region has 15 residues. The CDR3: CAWSGRGLPNSPLHF. CDR3 DNA sequence: TGTGCCTGGAGTGGGCGTGGACTGCCTAATTCACCCCTCCACTTT.

The CDR3 is CASNRGGYGYTF. DNA for the CDR3: TGTGCCAGTAATCGGGGGGGCTATGGCTACACCTTC. The rearrangement uses TRBV19 and TRBJ1-2, with a possible D match to TRBD1 (5 bases). This CDR3 comprises 12 residues. V dropped 7 bases and J dropped 4 bases, with 10 bases sitting between them. Germline loops: CDR1 LNHDA, CDR2 SQIVND (reference sequence).

This chain links TRBV27 with TRBJ1-4; TRBD1 agrees at 7 bases. The germline V gene encodes CDR1 MNHEY and CDR2 SMNVEV (reference sequence). CDR3 size: 14 residues. Unmatched junction bases numbered 4, after V lost 6 bases and J lost 3 bases. CDR3: CASRAGTANEKLFF. DNA for the CDR3: TGTGCCAGCAGGGCCGGGACAGCTAATGAAAAACTGTTTTTT.

A single count supports this clone. This sequence joins TRBV4-2 and TRBJ2-3; 9 bases match TRBD2. Germline CDR1 reads LGHNA; CDR2 reads YNFKEQ. The CDR3 runs to 16 residues. Trimming took 0 bases from V and 2 from J; bases not matched to a gene: 3. The DNA of the CDR3 is TGTGCCAGCAGCCAAGAGCGGGGGGGGGTCACAGATACGCAGTATTTT. This sequence encodes CASSQERGGVTDTQYF.

The V and J genes are TRBV19 and TRBJ2-7; TRBD1 matches at 7 bases. Germline CDR1 is LNHDA and CDR2 is SQIVND (reference sequence). The CDR3 runs to 14 residues. The trim removed 5 bases at V and 5 bases at J, leaving 9 bases unmatched. The CDR3 sequence is CASSPYRGTHEQYF. DNA for the CDR3: TGTGCCAGTAGTCCCTACAGGGGAACCCACGAGCAGTACTTC.

This sequence joins TRBV7-6 and TRBJ2-2; 12 nucleotides match TRBD2. There are 17 residues in the CDR3. CDR1 and CDR2 from the germline V gene are SGHVS and FNYEAQ. The V gene end was trimmed by 2 bases and the J gene end by 3 bases; junction bases not matched to a gene: 4. In DNA form, the CDR3 reads TGTGCCAGCAGCTTAACTAGCGGGGGGAAAGACACCGGGGAGCTGTTTTTT. This translates into CASSLTSGGKDTGELFF.

This clone was found a few times. The gene calls are TRBV7-9 and TRBJ2-1; 7 bases align to TRBD2. V dropped 2 bases and J dropped 5; count of bases not matched to a gene: 6. Germline V gene lookup returns CDR1 SEHNR and CDR2 FQNEAQ (reference sequence). CDR3 length equals 15 residues. CDR3 coding DNA: TGTGCCAGCAGCTTACGCCCGGGACTAAACAATGAGCAGTTCTTC. It encodes CASSLRPGLNNEQFF.

The chain links TRBV10-3 to TRBJ1-3, with TRBD1 as a possible D gene (5 bases). V lost 11 bases, J lost 0 bases, and 11 bases lay in between. This CDR3 spans 13 amino acids. Germline values: CDR1 ENHRY, CDR2 SYGVKD. The CDR3 reads CASTVSSGNTIYF. In DNA form, the CDR3 reads TGTGCCTCGACAGTCTCCTCTGGAAACACCATATATTTT.

The chain couples TRBV28 to TRBJ2-3; 7 bases align to TRBD1. V was clipped by 6 bases and J by 8 bases; unmatched bases: 8. Per germline, CDR1 MDHEN and CDR2 SYDVKM. The CDR3 has 13 residues. CDR3 amino acids: CASRPPGQSTQYF. CDR3 DNA: TGTGCCAGCAGACCTCCGGGACAGAGTACGCAGTATTTT. Drawing the rest from reference TRBV28 and TRBJ2-3, the complete variable domain is DVKVTQSSRYLVKRTGEKVFLECVQDMDHENMFWYRQDPGLGLRLIYFSYDVKMKEKGDIPEGYSVSREKKERFSLILESASTNQTSMYLCASRPPGQSTQYFGPGTRLTVL.

This chain connects TRBV7-2 to TRBJ1-1; D is possibly TRBD1 (6 bases). Germline V gene data show CDR1 as SGHTA and CDR2 as FQGNSA. CDR3 length: 14 residues. V lost 5 bases, J lost 4 bases, and 14 bases lay in between. This CDR3 is CASSLQGPRTEAFF. CDR3 nucleotide sequence: TGTGCCAGCAGCCTTCAGGGGCCGCGCACTGAAGCTTTCTTT.

The chain joins TRBV5-5 to TRBJ2-1; the match to TRBD2 covers 8 bases. Per the germline V gene, CDR1 is SGHKS and CDR2 is YYEKEE (reference sequence). Trimming cost V 4 bases and J 0 bases; bases outside gene matches: 3. CDR3 length equals 15 residues. CDR3 sequence reads: CASSPSGSSYNEQFF. CDR3 sequence (DNA): TGTGCCAGCAGCCCAAGCGGGAGCTCCTACAATGAGCAGTTCTTC.